The 7 T cell receptor beta chains below all came from one sample that was sequenced in a study of shared clonotypes between healthy human individuals. Repertoires were generated with immunoSEQ multiplex PCR, while TCRdb's copy carries only in-frame clones and drops some. This sample yields around 2.5 million clones, of which approximately 93% are seen a single time; approximately 0.35% belongs to the top ten. The sample consisted of naive CD4+ T cells from PBMCs. Noted subset: CD45RA+ positively selected. The receptor set was obtained from a man aged 18 to 35 in good health. Some clones in this sample may be carry-over from other donors' samples.

The CDR3 is CASTQTSGRNEQYF. Here the CDR3 DNA reads TGTGCCAGCACCCAGACTAGCGGGAGAAACGAGCAGTACTTC. The chain joins TRBV5-5 to TRBJ2-7, with 12 nucleotides matching TRBD2. The junction had 6 bases not matched to a gene; V was cut back by 6 bases and J by 5 bases. The CDR3 runs 14 residues. Germline assignment: CDR1 SGHKS and CDR2 YYEKEE (reference sequence). Variable domain in full (rest from reference TRBV5-5 and TRBJ2-7): DAGVTQSPTHLIKTRGQQVTLRCSPISGHKSVSWYQQVLGQGPQFIFQYYEKEERGRGNFPDRFSARQFPNYSSELNVNALLLGDSALYLCASTQTSGRNEQYFGPGTRLTVT.

This chain connects TRBV5-8 to TRBJ1-5; D perhaps matches TRBD1 (5 bases). Germline V gives CDR1 SGHTS, CDR2 YDEGEE. V gave up 2 bases and J gave up 2 bases, with 11 bases separating them. CDR3 size: 15 residues. This chain's CDR3 is CASSLGAGGNQPQHF. CDR3 nucleotides: TGTGCCAGCAGCTTAGGGGCTGGAGGCAATCAGCCCCAGCATTTT.

The chain carries TRBV7-2 and TRBJ2-3; D might be TRBD2 (6 bases). Per germline, CDR1 SGHTA and CDR2 FQGNSA. The germline V and J ends were trimmed by 7 bases and 2 bases, with 19 bases remaining between them. The CDR3 totals 16 residues. The CDR3 loop is CASTPRYGGVTDTQYF. CDR3 nucleotides: TGTGCCAGCACCCCCAGGTACGGGGGAGTCACAGATACGCAGTATTTT.

V and J are TRBV9 and TRBJ1-2; TRBD1 matches at 8 bases. Germline values: CDR1 SGDLS, CDR2 YYNGEE. This CDR3 contains 14 residues. The junction had 4 bases not matched to a gene; V was cut back by 2 bases and J by 4 bases. DNA for the CDR3: TGTGCCAGCAGCGTGGGACAGGAGAGCTATGGCTACACCTTC. Protein sequence: CASSVGQESYGYTF. Variable domain in full (rest from reference TRBV9 and TRBJ1-2): DSGVTQTPKHLITATGQRVTLRCSPRSGDLSVYWYQQSLDQGLQFLIQYYNGEERAKGNILERFSAQQFPDLHSELNLSSLELGDSALYFCASSVGQESYGYTFGSGTRLTVV.

The gene calls are TRBV28 and TRBJ2-4; no reliable D call. The CDR3 is 13 residues long. Germline V gives CDR1 MDHEN, CDR2 SYDVKM. Trimming removed 3 bases at V and 8 bases at J, with 11 bases between. In nucleotides, the CDR3 is TGTGCCAGCAGTTTGCACGTAGACTACATTCAGTACTTC. Its translation: CASSLHVDYIQYF.

Details on this clone: This sample includes further DNA sequences coding for the same CDR3. V is TRBV5-1 and J is TRBJ2-5, with 7 bases identical to TRBD2. Germline loops: CDR1 SGHRS, CDR2 YFSETQ. Trimming at V came to 4 bases and at J to 4 bases, leaving 4 bases not matched to a gene. This CDR3 spans 13 amino acids. Here the CDR3 DNA reads TGCGCCAGCAGCCCCGGCGGGGGAGAGACCCAGTACTTC. This gives the protein CASSPGGGETQYF.

This clone occurred once. The rearrangement joins TRBV7-3 to TRBJ2-1, with 7 bases fitting TRBD2. With V trimmed by 9 bases and J by 6 bases, 8 bases remained unmatched. The germline CDR1 and CDR2 sequences are SGHTA and FQGTGA. CDR3 length equals 13 residues. This chain's CDR3 is CASGSGNGNEQFF. The CDR3 DNA sequence: TGTGCCAGTGGCAGCGGGAATGGCAATGAGCAGTTCTTC.